One and the same sample provided the 8 T cell receptor beta chains below, sequenced in a study of blood T cell repertoires in COVID-19. This table comes from immunoSEQ multiplex PCR, and its TCRdb copy is limited to in-frame clones, with some not included. The table includes almost 200,000 clones, around 85% detected once. Sequenced sample: peripheral blood. Every receptor here comes from a woman in her seventies with acute or convalescent COVID-19.

The chain joins TRBV6-6 to TRBJ2-3; maybe TRBD1 (5 bases). Trimming left V 10 bases short and J 0 bases short, with 11 bases between. CDR3 size: 13 residues. Germline V lookup: CDR1 MNHNY, CDR2 SVGAGI (reference sequence). CDR3 residues: CATEQASTDTQYF. Here the CDR3 DNA reads TGTGCCACGGAACAGGCGAGCACAGATACGCAGTATTTT.

This sequence joins TRBV18 and TRBJ1-1; D ambiguous. Trimming cost V 3 bases and J 1 base, with 12 bases left between them. Germline V gene sequence: CDR1 KGHSH, CDR2 LQKENI. This CDR3 region has 15 residues. The chain's CDR3 is CASSPVQSPNTEAFF. In DNA form, the CDR3 reads TGTGCCAGCTCACCTGTACAGAGTCCGAACACTGAAGCTTTCTTT.

The sample holds one count of this clone. The gene calls are TRBV18 and TRBJ2-7; D is ambiguous. CDR1 is KGHSH and CDR2 is LQKENI in the germline V gene. Trimming removed 0 bases from V and 2 bases from J, with 8 bases in between. The CDR3 is made up of 14 amino acids. The CDR3 region has the DNA TGTGCCAGCTCACCACCGGCAGAACCCTACGAGCAGTACTTC. Its translation is CASSPPAEPYEQYF.

The genes are TRBV28 and TRBJ1-3; TRBD1 matches 7 bases. V shed 5 bases, J shed 4 bases, and the junction held 8 bases outside the gene matches. Germline CDR1 MDHEN, CDR2 SYDVKM. This CDR3 spans 15 amino acids. CDR3 DNA: TGTGCCAGCAGTCTGACAGGGCTGCTGGGAAACACCATATATTTT. It specifies CASSLTGLLGNTIYF.

This chain joins TRBV7-8 and TRBJ2-3, with 11 positions matching TRBD2. CDR3 length equals 16 residues. The V segment lost 1 base and the J segment 0 bases; nucleotides outside the gene matches: 0. The germline CDR1 and CDR2 sequences are SGHVS and FQNEAQ. This CDR3 is CASSLGLAGSTDTQYF. Here the CDR3 DNA reads TGTGCCAGCAGCTTAGGACTAGCGGGGAGCACAGATACGCAGTATTTT.

The gene calls are TRBV15 and TRBJ1-4; D not certain. V was cut by 8 bases and J by 8 bases, with 15 bases left in between. The CDR3 length is 13 residues. The germline V gene has CDR1 LNHNV and CDR2 YYDKDF (reference sequence). The CDR3 region has the DNA TGTGCCACCTCGAGGACTTTGCGGGAAAAACTGTTTTTT. Amino acids: CATSRTLREKLFF.

J is TRBJ2-2 and V is TRBV6-6; 9 bases map to TRBD1. CDR3 length: 13 residues. Germline-derived CDR1 and CDR2 are MNHNY and SVGAGI (reference sequence). Germline trimming cut 8 bases from V and 5 bases from J; bases unmatched to any gene: 3. DNA of the CDR3: TGTGCCAGCTCACAGGGGGCGACCGGGGAGCTGTTTTTT. Amino acids: CASSQGATGELFF.

This clone was found a few times. The CDR3: CASSPVVSSFNEKLFF. CDR3 DNA: TGTGCCAGCAGCCCGGTAGTGAGCTCATTTAATGAAAAACTGTTTTTT. The J gene is TRBJ1-4, the V gene TRBV2; no firm D call. Trimming removed 6 bases at V and 4 bases at J, with 18 bases between. The CDR3 consists of 16 residues. Per germline, CDR1 SNHLY and CDR2 FYNNEI.